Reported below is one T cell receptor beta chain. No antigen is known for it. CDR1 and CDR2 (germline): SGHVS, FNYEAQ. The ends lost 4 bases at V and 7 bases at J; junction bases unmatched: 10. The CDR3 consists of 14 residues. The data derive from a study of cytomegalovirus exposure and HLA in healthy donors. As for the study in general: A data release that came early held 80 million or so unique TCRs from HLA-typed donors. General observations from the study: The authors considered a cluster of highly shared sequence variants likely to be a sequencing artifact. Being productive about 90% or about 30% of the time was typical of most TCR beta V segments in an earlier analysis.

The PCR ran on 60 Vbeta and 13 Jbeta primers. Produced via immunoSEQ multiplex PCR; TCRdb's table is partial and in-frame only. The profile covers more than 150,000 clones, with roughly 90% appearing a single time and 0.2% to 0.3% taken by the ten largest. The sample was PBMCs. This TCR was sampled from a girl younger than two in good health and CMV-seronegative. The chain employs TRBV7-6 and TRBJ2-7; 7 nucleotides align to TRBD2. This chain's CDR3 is CASSSYVGRGEQYF. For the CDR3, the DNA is TGTGCCAGCAGCTCCTACGTTGGGCGGGGGGAGCAGTACTTC.